The 19 T cell receptor beta chains presented below share a single source sample, sequenced in a study of blood T cell repertoires in COVID-19. Only in-frame clones appear in the TCRdb table, and some are missing; sequencing was by immunoSEQ multiplex PCR. The sample includes tens of thousands of clones, approximately 85% seen only once; the top ten take under 6%. Sequencing was done on a sample of peripheral blood. The receptor set was obtained from a man older than 75 with acute or convalescent COVID-19.

V is TRBV7-7 and J is TRBJ2-2; a weak D match, TRBD1 (6 bases). Germline CDR1 SSHAT, CDR2 FNYEAQ (reference sequence). With 5 bases removed from V and 4 bases from J, the gap between germline ends came to 20 bases. The CDR3 contains 17 residues. CDR3: CASSPHLRTGSTGELFF. The CDR3 DNA reads as TGTGCCAGCAGCCCCCATCTAAGAACAGGGAGCACCGGGGAGCTGTTTTTT.

The chain couples TRBV24-1 to TRBJ2-3; unclear D gene. CDR3 size: 13 residues. With 10 bases removed from V and 1 base from J, the gap between germline ends came to 11 bases. Germline V gene sequence: CDR1 KGHDR, CDR2 SFDVKD. In DNA form, the CDR3 reads TGTGCCACGAACTTTCAAGGCACAGATACGCAGTATTTT. Translation: CATNFQGTDTQYF.

This clone was seen a handful of times. The chain recombines TRBV7-9 with TRBJ2-6; TRBD1 matches at 12 bases. Trimming took 5 bases from V and 3 from J; bases not matched to a gene: 8. The CDR3 has 18 amino acids. The germline V gene has CDR1 SEHNR and CDR2 FQNEAQ (reference sequence). CDR3 amino acids: CASSRPGTGGSGANVLTF. In DNA form, the CDR3 reads TGTGCCAGCAGCCGACCCGGGACAGGGGGCAGTGGGGCCAACGTCCTGACTTTC.

The chain combines TRBV18 with TRBJ1-5; TRBD1 aligns across 7 bases. The germline CDR1 and CDR2 sequences are KGHSH and LQKENI. Trimming removed 3 bases from V and 5 bases from J; junction bases left unmatched: 10. The CDR3 length is 16 residues. The CDR3 nucleotides read TGTGCCAGCTCACCTCGTTCCGAGGGGGCTTATCAGCCCCAGCATTTT. Amino acids: CASSPRSEGAYQPQHF.

The rearrangement links TRBV3-1 (or the pseudogene TRBV3-2) to TRBJ2-3; TRBD2 agrees at 15 bases. Trimming took 0 bases from V and 2 from J; bases not matched to a gene: 6. CDR1 LGHDT and CDR2 YNNKEL come from the germline V gene (reference sequence). This CDR3 is built from 19 residues. The CDR3 sequence is CASSQDKGLAGGYTDTQYF. The CDR3 DNA is TGTGCCAGCAGCCAAGATAAGGGACTAGCGGGGGGCTACACAGATACGCAGTATTTT.

CDR3 DNA: TGTGCCAGCAGCTTAAGGGCTAGCGGGGGCCAAGAGACCCAGTACTTC. As protein: CASSLRASGGQETQYF. The genes are TRBV7-3 and TRBJ2-5; the match to TRBD2 covers 10 bases. V shed 1 base, J shed 1 base, and the junction held 3 bases outside the gene matches. Germline V gives CDR1 SGHTA, CDR2 FQGTGA. This CDR3 spans 16 amino acids. Filled out from reference TRBV7-3 and TRBJ2-5, the complete variable domain reads GAGVSQTPSNKVTEKGKYVELRCDPISGHTALYWYRQSLGQGPEFLIYFQGTGAADDSGLPNDRFFAVRPEGSVSTLKIQRTERGDSAVYLCASSLRASGGQETQYFGPGTRLLVL.

This clone was seen only once. The chain recombines TRBV28 with TRBJ1-4, with TRBD1 matching 8 bases. V was clipped by 6 bases and J by 7 bases; unmatched bases: 19. The CDR3 length is 18 residues. CDR1 and CDR2 from the germline V gene are MDHEN and SYDVKM. DNA of the CDR3: TGTGCCAGCAGCCCCGCCTCCGGGACAGGTGTGGGTTCTGAAAAACTGTTTTTT. Translating it yields CASSPASGTGVGSEKLFF. Full variable domain (missing parts from reference TRBV28 and TRBJ1-4): DVKVTQSSRYLVKRTGEKVFLECVQDMDHENMFWYRQDPGLGLRLIYFSYDVKMKEKGDIPEGYSVSREKKERFSLILESASTNQTSMYLCASSPASGTGVGSEKLFFGSGTQLSVL.

The chain recombines TRBV10-3 with TRBJ2-7; perhaps TRBD1 as D (5 bases). CDR1 is ENHRY, CDR2 SYGVKD, per germline. V was cut by 2 bases and J by 2 bases, with 13 bases left in between. The CDR3 totals 15 residues. The CDR3 region is CAISEMGMTAYEQYF. As DNA, the CDR3 is TGTGCCATCAGTGAGATGGGAATGACAGCCTACGAGCAGTACTTC.

The chain combines TRBV6-2 or TRBV6-3 with TRBJ1-5; D is unclear. Trimming took off 3 bases at V and 3 bases at J, with 9 bases between the two ends. The CDR3 has 14 residues. Germline CDR1 and CDR2: MNHEY and SVGEGT. The CDR3 coding sequence is TGTGCCAGCAGTTATGGGCAGATCAATCAGCCCCAGCATTTT. Its protein is CASSYGQINQPQHF.

The gene calls are TRBV5-6 and TRBJ1-6, with D unresolved. The CDR3 consists of 16 residues. Germline V gene sequence: CDR1 SGHDT, CDR2 YYEEEE. Trimming pared 0 bases from V and 0 bases from J, leaving 7 bases between. The CDR3 spells CASSLGRSSYNSPLHF. CDR3 sequence (DNA): TGTGCCAGCAGCTTGGGTCGGAGCTCCTATAATTCACCCCTCCACTTT.

V is TRBV19 and J is TRBJ2-7; the match to TRBD2 covers 9 bases. This CDR3 contains 15 residues. Germline V gene lookup returns CDR1 LNHDA and CDR2 SQIVND (reference sequence). With 4 bases clipped from V and 0 bases from J, the junction kept 4 bases outside the gene matches. CDR3 in DNA: TGTGCCAGTAGTAAGACTAGCGGAGACTCCTACGAGCAGTACTTC. Amino acids: CASSKTSGDSYEQYF.

The chain is built from TRBV11-1 and TRBJ2-7; tentative D call: TRBD1 (5 bases). The V gene lost 3 bases and the J gene lost 6 bases, with 15 bases spanning the gap. This CDR3 spans 14 amino acids. The germline V gene encodes CDR1 SGHAT and CDR2 FQDESV (reference sequence). CDR3: CASSFQGAVGEQYF. Written as DNA, the CDR3 is TGTGCCAGCAGCTTCCAGGGTGCGGTTGGCGAGCAGTACTTC. Together with reference TRBV11-1 and TRBJ2-7, the CDR3 gives the full variable domain: EAEVAQSPRYKITEKSQAVAFWCDPISGHATLYWYRQILGQGPELLVQFQDESVVDDSQLPKDRFSAERLKGVDSTLKIQPAELGDSAMYLCASSFQGAVGEQYFGPGTRLTVT.

The J gene is TRBJ2-7, the V gene TRBV5-4; D perhaps matches TRBD2 (5 bases). Per germline, CDR1 SGHNT and CDR2 YYREEE (reference sequence). V was cut by 3 bases and J by 4 bases, with 11 bases left in between. The CDR3 runs 13 residues. The CDR3, as DNA: TGTGCCAGCAGCTCCCCCCCGGGGTACGAGCAGTACTTC. It is translated as CASSSPPGYEQYF.

The rearrangement links TRBV5-1 to TRBJ2-5, with a possible D match to TRBD2 (5 bases). Germline V CDR1 and CDR2: SGHRS, YFSETQ. V lost 5 bases, J lost 0 bases, and 5 bases lay in between. CDR3 length: 12 amino acids. The CDR3 DNA reads TGCGCCAGCAGACTAGACCAAGAGACCCAGTACTTC. It translates to CASRLDQETQYF.

The CDR3 region has the DNA TGCAGCTTTCGTAAGGGTCAGGGGAGCCACAATGAGCAGTTCTTC. Translation gives CSFRKGQGSHNEQFF. J is TRBJ2-1 and V is TRBV29-1, with D perhaps TRBD1 (6 bases). The CDR3 runs 15 residues. Germline V gene sequence: CDR1 SQVTM, CDR2 ANQGSEA. Trimming shortened V by 8 bases and J by 5 bases, and 22 bases separated the two germline ends.

In its sample, this clone was seen once. V and J are TRBV23-1 and TRBJ2-5; TRBD2 might be the D (7 bases). TRBV23-1 falls under the ORF class, with uncertain function. Trimming left V 10 bases short and J 4 bases short, with 16 bases between. This CDR3 spans 13 amino acids. CDR3 in DNA: TGCGCCACGGGGGGCAGCAGACTAGAGACCCAGTACTTC. It codes for CATGGSRLETQYF.

The J gene is TRBJ2-2, the V gene TRBV19; perhaps TRBD1 as D (5 bases). The CDR3 loop spans 11 amino acids. The germline V gene encodes CDR1 LNHDA and CDR2 SQIVND (reference sequence). Trimming took off 9 bases at V and 10 bases at J, with 12 bases between the two ends. This CDR3 reads CASPRALELFF. The DNA of the CDR3 is TGTGCCAGCCCCAGGGCCTTGGAGCTGTTTTTT. Full variable domain (rest looked up from reference TRBV19 and TRBJ2-2): DGGITQSPKYLFRKEGQNVTLSCEQNLNHDAMYWYRQDPGQGLRLIYYSQIVNDFQKGDIAEGYSVSREKKESFPLTVTSAQKNPTAFYLCASPRALELFFGEGSRLTVL.

This clone appeared once. The chain links TRBV6-5 to TRBJ1-3; D uncertain. The V and J ends lost 0 bases and 4 bases respectively, with 13 bases between them. The germline gives CDR1 MNHEY, CDR2 SVGAGI. The length of the CDR3 is 16 residues. CDR3 nucleotides: TGTGCCAGCAGTTACTCGAGCGGAAGTAGGGGAAACACCATATATTTT. Its translation is CASSYSSGSRGNTIYF.

V and J are TRBV18 and TRBJ1-4, with TRBD1 matching over 8 bases. The CDR3 is 17 amino acids. The J segment lost 10 bases and the V segment lost 4 bases, leaving 17 bases of the junction unmatched. Germline V gene lookup returns CDR1 KGHSH and CDR2 LQKENI. The CDR3 is CASSRGADRTGSRKLFF. The CDR3 DNA reads TGTGCCAGCTCACGCGGCGCGGACCGGACAGGGTCGAGAAAACTGTTTTTT. Based on the CDR3 plus reference TRBV18 and TRBJ1-4, the full variable domain is NAGVMQNPRHLVRRRGQEARLRCSPMKGHSHVYWYRQLPEEGLKFMVYLQKENIIDESGMPKERFSAEFPKEGPSILRIQQVVRGDSAAYFCASSRGADRTGSRKLFFGSGTQLSVL.